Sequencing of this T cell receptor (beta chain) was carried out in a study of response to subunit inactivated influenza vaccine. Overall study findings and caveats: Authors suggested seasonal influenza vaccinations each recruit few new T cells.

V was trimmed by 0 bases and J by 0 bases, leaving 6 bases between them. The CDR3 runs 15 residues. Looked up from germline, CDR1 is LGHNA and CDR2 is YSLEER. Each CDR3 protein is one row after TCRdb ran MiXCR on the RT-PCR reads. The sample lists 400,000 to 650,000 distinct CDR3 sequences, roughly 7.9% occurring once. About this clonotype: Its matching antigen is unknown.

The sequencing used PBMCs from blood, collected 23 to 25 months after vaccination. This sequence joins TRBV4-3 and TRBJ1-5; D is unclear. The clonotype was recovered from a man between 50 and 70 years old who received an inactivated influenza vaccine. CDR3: CASSQDLSSNQPQHF. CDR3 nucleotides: TGCGCCAGCAGCCAAGATCTCTCTAGCAATCAGCCCCAGCATTTT.